The source of this T cell receptor (beta chain) is a study of graft-versus-host responses after intestinal transplantation. Study-wide background: Each patient got anti-thymocyte globulin induction, then tacrolimus and steroids for approximately three years. General observations from the study: GvH clones surfaced in recipient marrow, some emerging earlier in ileum or blood. The study associated peak circulating GvH clone levels with early post-transplant HvG declines.

Points on this clone: Its antigen is not identified.

Using immunoSEQ multiplex PCR, the repertoire was profiled, and TCRdb retains in-frame clones only, with some absent. The sample yields more than 65,000 clones, just under 95% seen once. This CDR3 has 15 residues. Germline V CDR1 and CDR2: MNHEY, SMNVEV (reference sequence). Trimming took 5 bases from V and 9 from J; bases not matched to a gene: 11. The chain is built from TRBV27 and TRBJ2-1; the match to TRBD2 covers 9 bases. The specimen was unstimulated CD8+ T cells sorted from spleen or lymph node cells, collected before intestinal transplant. The source of this sequence is a human donor who received an intestinal transplant. Written as DNA, the CDR3 is TGTGCCAGCAGTCCCCTAGCGGGACCCAATGTTGAGCAGTTCTTC. Translation: CASSPLAGPNVEQFF.